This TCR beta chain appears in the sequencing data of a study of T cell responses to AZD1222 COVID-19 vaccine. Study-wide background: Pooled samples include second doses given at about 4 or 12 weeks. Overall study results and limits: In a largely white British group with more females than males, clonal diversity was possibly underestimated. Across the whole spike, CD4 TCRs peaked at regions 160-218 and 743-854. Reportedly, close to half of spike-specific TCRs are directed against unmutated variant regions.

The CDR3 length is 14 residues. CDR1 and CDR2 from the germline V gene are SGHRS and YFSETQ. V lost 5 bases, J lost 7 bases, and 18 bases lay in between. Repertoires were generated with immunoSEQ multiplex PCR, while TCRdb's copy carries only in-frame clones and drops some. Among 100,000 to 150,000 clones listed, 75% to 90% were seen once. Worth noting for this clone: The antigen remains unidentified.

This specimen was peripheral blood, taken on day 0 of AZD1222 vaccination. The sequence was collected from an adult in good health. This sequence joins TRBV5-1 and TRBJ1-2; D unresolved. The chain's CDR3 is CASRSLEGGTGYTF. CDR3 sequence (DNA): TGCGCCAGCAGGTCCCTAGAGGGAGGAACTGGCTACACCTTC.